Included here is one TCR beta chain sequence, with context. Authors' methods: Reference gene primer amplification gave nucleated cell count estimates. Some clones are missing from TCRdb's copy, which holds only in-frame ones; the method was immunoSEQ multiplex PCR. That table is the source of V, J and clone size, and D and trimming were worked out from the DNA. The table includes fewer than 200,000 clones, approximately 86% detected once. The sample originates from a study of blood T cell repertoires in COVID-19. About the research overall: Samples came from the United States, Italy and Spain, spanning acute and convalescent COVID-19. T cells, B-cell-depleted T cells, or PBMCs provided the cDNA or gDNA that served as material.

One Seattle source followed patients from active infection through their disease course. The TCR was taken from a woman over 75 with COVID-19, enrolled during active disease. The sequencing input was peripheral blood.

The CDR3 nucleotides are TGTGCCAGCAGTGCCGCGGGCAGATACGAGCAGTACTTC. It yields the protein CASSAAGRYEQYF. V is TRBV12-3 or TRBV12-4 and J is TRBJ2-7; possibly TRBD2 for D (5 bases). The V end was cut by 5 bases, the J end by 4 bases, with 12 bases between. The CDR3 spans 13 residues.